This section outlines one T cell receptor (beta chain) sequence together with its context. The data were produced by immunoSEQ multiplex PCR, yet TCRdb's version contains in-frame clones alone and is incomplete. The sample lists roughly 230,000 clones, roughly 80% seen once, with roughly 3.1% in the top ten. The data stem from a study of blood T cell repertoires in COVID-19. What was sequenced was PBMCs or T cells enriched from blood (not recorded which). The receptor was derived from a man in his fifties or sixties who had recovered from COVID-19.

The chain's CDR3 is CASSLKGGTGPNEQFF. The CDR3 DNA is TGCGCCAGCAGCTTGAAGGGGGGGACAGGGCCCAATGAGCAGTTCTTC. J is TRBJ2-1 and V is TRBV5-1; TRBD1 agrees at 9 bases. CDR3 length equals 16 residues. V lost 1 base and J lost 6; bases outside the gene matches: 8. Per germline, CDR1 SGHRS and CDR2 YFSETQ.